Sequencing of this TCR beta chain was carried out in a study of OX40 agonist ivuxolimab in advanced cancers. In the study overall: Dose-escalation cases comprised hepatocellular carcinoma, melanoma, renal cell or head and neck cancer.

The germline CDR1 and CDR2 sequences are KGHSH and LQKENI. The CDR3 contains 13 residues. After removal of 6 bases from V and 6 bases from J, the junction contained 7 bases not matched to a gene. The table lists this clone with a few counts. At cycle 4 day 1, cycle 7 day 1, and baseline, blood was sampled. The repertoire was sequenced with immunoSEQ multiplex PCR; TCRdb's copy has only in-frame clones and lacks some. The data contain roughly 80,000 clones, about nine tenths of them singletons. V gene TRBV18 combines with J gene TRBJ1-1, with TRBD1 matching 7 bases. The sample consisted of CD4+ or CD8+ T cells sorted from blood, taken in a trial of the OX40 agonist ivuxolimab. The sequence was collected from an adult with an advanced solid tumor such as melanoma, head and neck, liver or kidney cancer. The CDR3 DNA reads as TGTGCCAGCTCGCCCGACAGGGACGCTGAAGCTTTCTTT. This translates into CASSPDRDAEAFF.